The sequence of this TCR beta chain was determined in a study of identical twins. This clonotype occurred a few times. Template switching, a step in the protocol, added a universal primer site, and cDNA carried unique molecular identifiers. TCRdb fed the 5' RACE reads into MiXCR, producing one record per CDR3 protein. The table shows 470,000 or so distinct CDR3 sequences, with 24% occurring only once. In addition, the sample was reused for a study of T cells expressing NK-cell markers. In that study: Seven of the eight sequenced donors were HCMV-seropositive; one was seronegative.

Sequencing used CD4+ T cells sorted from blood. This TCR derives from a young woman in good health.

For the CDR3, the DNA is TGTGCCAGCAGCTTAGGCCCGGACCCGGACCACGAGCAGTACTTC. Translated, it gives CASSLGPDPDHEQYF. This rearrangement joins TRBV7-2 to TRBJ2-7; D is unresolved. CDR1 is SGHTA and CDR2 is FQGNSA in the germline V gene. V was trimmed by 1 base and J by 5 bases, leaving 15 bases between them. The CDR3 sequence is 15 residues long.